These T cell receptor beta chains were read from a single sample in a study of regulatory T cells. Assay: immunoSEQ multiplex PCR; the TCRdb copy retains only in-frame clones and omits some. The sample shows over 2,000 clones, 85% to 95% of them seen only once. The sample taken for sequencing was CD4+ Tregs sorted from blood. These receptors originate from a child younger than 18 with CD3G deficiency. The CDR3 runs from the conserved cysteine through the conserved F or W. D genes are given only for firm matches. Clone size appears in some rows only: once, few, many, or a class for an expanded clone.

CDR3 protein	CDR3 DNA	D gene	V gene	J gene	clone size
CASISWGLKAFF	TGTGCCAGCATCTCTTGGGGCCTTAAAGCTTTCTTT	-	TRBV11-3	TRBJ1-1	-
CAISVGGHNEQFF	TGTGCCATCAGCGTCGGGGGTCACAATGAGCAGTTCTTC	-	TRBV10-3	TRBJ2-1	-
CASTPLGREDTGELFF	TGTGCCAGCACCCCCTTGGGAAGGGAAGACACCGGGGAGCTGTTTTTT	-	TRBV28	TRBJ2-2	-
CASSSTRGYEQYF	TGTGCCAGCAGTTCTACGAGGGGCTACGAGCAGTACTTC	-	TRBV6-1	TRBJ2-7	-
CASRRPGVTNTEAFF	TGTGCCAGCAGGAGGCCAGGGGTGACGAACACTGAAGCTTTCTTT	-	TRBV6-1	TRBJ1-1	-
CASREEVRQYF	TGTGCCAGCAGAGAGGAGGTGCGGCAGTACTTC	-	TRBV6-1	TRBJ2-7	-
CASGLPPRTGGTGELFF	TGTGCTAGTGGTTTGCCCCCGAGGACAGGGGGGACCGGGGAGCTGTTTTTT	TRBD1	TRBV12-5	TRBJ2-2	-
CASSLGPGYEQYF	TGTGCCAGCAGCCTAGGGCCCGGGTACGAGCAGTACTTC	-	TRBV7-3	TRBJ2-7	-
CASSESGKGGNEQFF	TGTGCCAGCAGCGAAAGCGGGAAAGGGGGAAATGAGCAGTTCTTC	-	TRBV28	TRBJ2-1	-
CASSGHMNTEAFF	TGTGCCAGCTCGGGACATATGAACACTGAAGCTTTCTTT	-	TRBV6-1	TRBJ1-1	-
CASSVTDSEQYF	TGTGCCAGCAGCGTCACAGATTCCGAGCAGTACTTC	-	TRBV7-9	TRBJ2-7	-
CASSLGTSGYSTDTQYF	TGCGCCAGCAGCTTAGGGACTAGCGGTTACAGCACAGATACGCAGTATTTT	TRBD2	TRBV5-1	TRBJ2-3	-
CASSLTGGKADTQYF	TGTGCCAGTAGCCTAACAGGGGGCAAGGCAGATACGCAGTATTTT	TRBD1	TRBV19	TRBJ2-3	-
CASSRQQGSGSSYNEQFF	TGTGCCAGCAGCCGCCAACAGGGAAGCGGGAGCTCCTACAATGAGCAGTTCTTC	TRBD2	TRBV28	TRBJ2-1	-
CASSLMTEETQYF	TGTGCCAGCTCACTTATGACAGAAGAGACCCAGTACTTC	-	TRBV18	TRBJ2-5	-
CASSSKQGRTQYF	TGTGCCAGCAGTTCCAAACAGGGCCGGACCCAGTACTTC	-	TRBV27	TRBJ2-5	-
CASSQKRDKNNYGYTF	TGTGCCAGCAGCCAAAAACGGGACAAAAATAACTATGGCTACACCTTC	-	TRBV14	TRBJ1-2	-
CASSLRGDEQYF	TGTGCCAGCAGTTTGAGGGGAGACGAGCAGTACTTC	-	TRBV28	TRBJ2-7	-
CASSLNSEAFF	TGTGCCAGCAGTTTGAACAGTGAAGCTTTCTTT	-	TRBV28	TRBJ1-1	-
CASSLNRTPYEQYF	TGTGCCAGCAGCTTGAACCGCACCCCCTACGAGCAGTACTTC	-	TRBV28	TRBJ2-7	-
CASSSVFKTGPTGTSGSYEQYF	TGTGCCAGCAGTTCGGTATTTAAGACAGGCCCTACCGGGACTAGCGGCTCCTACGAGCAGTACTTC	TRBD2	TRBV28	TRBJ2-7	-
CAISESSYEQYF	TGTGCCATCAGTGAGTCTAGTTACGAGCAGTACTTC	-	TRBV10-3	TRBJ2-7	-
CASSFTGRETQYF	TGCGCCAGCAGCTTCACAGGGAGAGAGACCCAGTACTTC	-	TRBV5-1	TRBJ2-5	-
CASSLVGPGGMYEQYF	TGTGCCAGCAGCTTAGTAGGTCCAGGGGGCATGTACGAGCAGTACTTC	TRBD1	TRBV7-8	TRBJ2-7	-
CASTSPRRGDIQYF	TGTGCCAGCACCTCCCCGAGGCGGGGGGACATTCAGTACTTC	TRBD2	TRBV6-1	TRBJ2-4	-
CASSLGGQTQETQYF	TGCGCCAGCAGTCTTGGTGGGCAGACTCAAGAGACCCAGTACTTC	-	TRBV5-1	TRBJ2-5	-
CALSSSGRSLRGTGELFF	TGTGCCCTGTCGTCTAGCGGGAGGTCCCTCCGTGGCACCGGGGAGCTGTTTTTT	TRBD2	TRBV30	TRBJ2-2	once
CASSFGGPRQNIQYF	TGTGCCAGCAGTTTCGGGGGCCCAAGACAGAACATTCAGTACTTC	-	TRBV28	TRBJ2-4	-
CASSLSWLVSETQYF	TGTGCCAGCAGCTTATCCTGGCTAGTTTCAGAGACCCAGTACTTC	-	TRBV7-8	TRBJ2-5	-
CASSDPSGRGHEQYF	TGTGCCAGCAGTGACCCTAGCGGGAGGGGGCATGAGCAGTACTTC	TRBD2	TRBV28	TRBJ2-5	-
CASSEFSGRTAGANVLTF	TGTGCCAGCAGTGAATTTTCGGGACGGACCGCTGGGGCCAACGTCCTGACTTTC	-	TRBV6-1	TRBJ2-6	-
CAISPGGGYEQYF	TGTGCCATCAGTCCCGGGGGTGGCTACGAGCAGTACTTC	-	TRBV10-3	TRBJ2-7	-
CASSLGGKGGTLREQFF	TGTGCCAGCAGCTTAGGGGGAAAAGGGGGGACTCTAAGAGAGCAGTTCTTC	-	TRBV7-9	TRBJ2-1	-
CAWSDRDRVKKQYF	TGTGCCTGGAGTGACCGGGACAGGGTTAAGAAGCAGTACTTC	TRBD1	TRBV30	TRBJ2-7	-
CASSLDWTDTQYF	TGTGCCAGCAGCTTAGACTGGACAGATACGCAGTATTTT	-	TRBV7-8	TRBJ2-3	-
CASSSWDRGFPEAFF	TGTGCCAGCAGCTCATGGGACAGGGGGTTTCCTGAAGCTTTCTTT	TRBD1	TRBV11-2	TRBJ1-1	few
CASSRPHTVTITRNYGYTF	TGTGCCAGCAGTCGCCCCCACACAGTGACCATAACCCGTAACTATGGCTACACCTTC	-	TRBV28	TRBJ1-2	-
CASSSHGAGVYEQYF	TGTGCCAGCAGTTCCCACGGGGCGGGAGTCTACGAGCAGTACTTC	TRBD2	TRBV6-1	TRBJ2-7	-
CASSLGAGGRETQYF	TGTGCCAGCAGCTTAGGAGCAGGGGGTCGAGAGACCCAGTACTTC	TRBD1	TRBV7-2	TRBJ2-5	-
CASKGAGVREYEQFF	TGTGCCAGCAAGGGGGCGGGAGTAAGAGAATATGAGCAGTTCTTC	-	TRBV6-1	TRBJ2-1	-
CASRTRLNEKLFF	TGTGCCAGCAGGACCCGCCTTAATGAAAAACTGTTTTTT	-	TRBV6-1	TRBJ1-4	-
CASSLDIDNEQFF	TGTGCCAGCAGCTTAGATATCGACAATGAGCAGTTCTTC	-	TRBV7-8	TRBJ2-1	-
CASSPPGPRKNTGELFF	TGTGCCAGCTCACCACCGGGGCCCCGAAAGAACACCGGGGAGCTGTTTTTT	-	TRBV18	TRBJ2-2	-
CASSEGHGEDYGYTF	TGTGCCAGCAGTGAAGGGCATGGGGAGGACTATGGCTACACCTTC	-	TRBV6-1	TRBJ1-2	-
CASSLTSGSRTSSYNEQFF	TGTGCCAGCAGTTTGACTAGCGGGAGCAGAACGAGCTCCTACAATGAGCAGTTCTTC	TRBD2	TRBV28	TRBJ2-1	-
CASSESWKTAYEQYF	TGTGCCAGCAGTGAATCCTGGAAGACCGCCTACGAGCAGTACTTC	-	TRBV6-1	TRBJ2-7	-
CASSLKRKGGGGEGYTF	TGTGCCAGCAGTTTAAAGAGGAAAGGAGGGGGCGGAGAGGGCTACACCTTC	TRBD1	TRBV28	TRBJ1-2	-
CAWSVGPRPVGGNTIYF	TGTGCCTGGAGTGTAGGCCCCCGGCCCGTGGGTGGAAACACCATATATTTT	-	TRBV30	TRBJ1-3	-
CASSWGENTEAFF	TGCGCCAGCAGCTGGGGGGAGAACACTGAAGCTTTCTTT	-	TRBV5-1	TRBJ1-1	-
CASSITGTGVYGYTF	TGTGCCAGTAGTATAACCGGGACAGGCGTCTATGGCTACACCTTC	TRBD1	TRBV19	TRBJ1-2	once